Listed below are T cell receptor beta chains from one sample, sequenced in a study of T cells in localized non-small cell lung cancer. Some clones are missing from TCRdb's copy, which holds only in-frame ones; the method was immunoSEQ multiplex PCR. The sample lists roughly 17,000 clones, over 70% occurring once. Sequences were derived from peripheral blood, sampled before any cancer treatment. These receptors were taken from a male donor older than 55 with stage III lung adenocarcinoma. Each CDR3 is given with its conserved first and last residue. A D gene is named only where the DNA matches it firmly. Clone size appears in some rows only: once, few, many, or a class for an expanded clone.

j_gene,d_gene,abundance,len,v_gene,CDR3nt,CDR3aa
TRBJ2-7,.,.,15,TRBV18,TGTGCCAGCTCCATACACAGGGTCGGCCCTTCCGAGCAGTACTTC,CASSIHRVGPSEQYF
TRBJ1-3,.,.,17,TRBV7-8,TGTGCCAGCAGCTTAGGACTTTTGGGACAAATAGGAAACACCATATATTTT,CASSLGLLGQIGNTIYF
TRBJ1-1,.,.,15,TRBV11-2,TGTGCCAGCAGCTTCACCATGACACAGAACACTGAAGCTTTCTTT,CASSFTMTQNTEAFF
TRBJ1-1,.,.,14,TRBV15,TGTGCCACCAGCAGAGATGGTAGGGGTACTGAAGCTTTCTTT,CATSRDGRGTEAFF
TRBJ2-1,TRBD2,.,17,TRBV9,TGTGCCAGCAGCGTCGCTCCTGCGGGCGGGGGTCTCAATGAGCAGTTCTTC,CASSVAPAGGGLNEQFF
TRBJ2-3,TRBD2,once,15,TRBV5-8,TGTGCCAGCAGCTCCGGGACTAGGATCACAGATACGCAGTATTTT,CASSSGTRITDTQYF
TRBJ2-3,.,.,14,TRBV5-1,TGCGCCAGCAGCTTCGCAGGGGCCACAGATACGCAGTATTTT,CASSFAGATDTQYF
TRBJ2-5,.,once,15,TRBV5-5,TGTGCCAGCAGCCGCGATGGGGTTTCGGGGTGGTACCAGTACTTC,CASSRDGVSGWYQYF
TRBJ2-7,TRBD1,.,14,TRBV13,TGTGCCAGCAGCCATGGACAGGGTATCTACGAGCAGTACTTC,CASSHGQGIYEQYF
TRBJ2-2,TRBD2,.,15,TRBV9,TGTGCCAGCAGCGCCGACGGGGGGGTTACCGGGGAGCTGTTTTTT,CASSADGGVTGELFF
TRBJ1-1,TRBD1,.,14,TRBV6-4,TGTGCCAGCAGTGACTCGGACAGGGACACTGAAGCTTTCTTT,CASSDSDRDTEAFF
TRBJ2-7,.,.,14,TRBV5-5,TGCGCCAGCAGCCAAGATCCAGGACCCTACGAGCAGTACTTC,CASSQDPGPYEQYF
TRBJ1-2,.,few,21,TRBV28,TGTGCCAGCAGTTTATTCATCGGATTCGGGACACAATACTTCCCTACCTATGGCTACACCTTC,CASSLFIGFGTQYFPTYGYTF
TRBJ1-6,.,.,15,TRBV5-1,TGCGCCAGCTCCCCGTGGGAGCAAACCAATTCACCCCTCCACTTT,CASSPWEQTNSPLHF
TRBJ2-5,.,.,16,TRBV5-1,TGCGCCAGCAGCTTGTCAGGCGGGGCTATCCAAGAGACCCAGTACTTC,CASSLSGGAIQETQYF
TRBJ2-3,.,once,15,TRBV6-5,TGTGCCAGCAGTTACTTCAGCGGGCAGACAGATACGCAGTATTTT,CASSYFSGQTDTQYF
TRBJ1-1,.,.,13,TRBV12-5,TGTGCTAGTAACTGGGAGGGGGTTGCTGAAGCTTTCTTT,CASNWEGVAEAFF
TRBJ1-2,TRBD1,.,18,TRBV7-9,TGTGCCAGCAGCTCAAACAAAGGGACAGTCGAGAGAAGGTATGGCTACACCTTC,CASSSNKGTVERRYGYTF
TRBJ2-7,TRBD1,.,15,TRBV5-1,TGCGCCAGCAGGGTCCTCGGGACAGGGGGCGACGAGCAGTACTTC,CASRVLGTGGDEQYF
TRBJ1-4,TRBD1,.,16,TRBV9,TGTGCCAGCAGCGTAGGGGGACAGGCGCATAATGAAAAACTGTTTTTT,CASSVGGQAHNEKLFF
TRBJ2-7,.,.,14,TRBV11-2,TGTGCCAGCAGCTTAGCTGGGGGTTCCTACGAGCAGTACTTC,CASSLAGGSYEQYF
TRBJ1-1,TRBD1,.,12,TRBV10-3,TGTGCCATCAGTGAATACAGGGGAGTAGCTTTCTTT,CAISEYRGVAFF
TRBJ2-5,.,.,13,TRBV28,TGTGCCAGCAGACGAGGACCCCAAGAGACCCAGTACTTC,CASRRGPQETQYF
TRBJ2-6,TRBD1,.,18,TRBV7-8,TGTGCCAGCAGCCCTTGGACAGGACCACTCTCTGGGGCCAACGTCCTGACTTTC,CASSPWTGPLSGANVLTF
TRBJ1-1,.,.,12,TRBV6-6,TGTGCCAGCAATCCTCAGGGTATTGAAGCTTTCTTT,CASNPQGIEAFF
TRBJ2-3,TRBD2,few,16,TRBV5-4,TGTGCCAGCAGCTCGTCCGGGACTAGCAGAACAGATACGCAGTATTTT,CASSSSGTSRTDTQYF
TRBJ2-7,TRBD2,.,12,TRBV5-1,TGCGCCAGCAGCACGGGGGGTTACGAGCAGTACTTC,CASSTGGYEQYF
TRBJ1-1,TRBD1,.,16,TRBV19,TGTGCCAGTAGTACCTTGGTGGGACAGGGGAACACTGAAGCTTTCTTT,CASSTLVGQGNTEAFF
TRBJ1-2,TRBD1,.,16,TRBV15,TGTGCCACCCGCCCAGGGGGGTGGGGGTTAGACTATGGCTACACCTTC,CATRPGGWGLDYGYTF
TRBJ1-4,.,.,15,TRBV6-1,TGTGCCAGCAGTGCTCAAGTGGGGTTTAATGAAAAACTGTTTTTT,CASSAQVGFNEKLFF
TRBJ2-7,.,.,13,TRBV6-5,TGTGCCAGCCGCCCCTCCGGGGTCGACGAGCAGTACTTC,CASRPSGVDEQYF
TRBJ2-2,TRBD2,.,16,TRBV6-6,TGTGCCAGCAAGATAAGACTAGCGGGAAACACCGGGGAGCTGTTTTTT,CASKIRLAGNTGELFF